The clone carrying this T cell receptor (beta chain) occurred a few times. Trimming pared 0 bases from V and 3 bases from J, leaving 7 bases between. This CDR3 contains 13 residues. Germline lookup yields CDR1 SGDLS and CDR2 YYNGEE. This sample was included in a study of lung T cells in sarcoidosis with Löfgren's syndrome. TCRdb reanalysed the reads using MiXCR and keeps one entry per CDR3 protein. The sample has about 19,000 distinct CDR3 sequences; around 20% are singletons. The clonotype was recovered from a human donor with sarcoidosis (Löfgren's syndrome or another form), or a control subject (not recorded which). Sequenced input: CD4+ T cells from bronchoalveolar lavage. The chain is built from TRBV9 and TRBJ2-7, with D hard to call. CDR3 nucleotide sequence: TGTGCCAGCAGCGTAGGGGATCGCTACGAGCAGTACTTC. Amino acid sequence: CASSVGDRYEQYF.